Listed below are T cell receptor beta chains from one sample, sequenced in a study of blood T cell repertoires in COVID-19. Sequenced by immunoSEQ multiplex PCR; TCRdb stores in-frame clones only, minus some. The sample carries about 410,000 clones, approximately 90% recorded once. Sequenced sample: peripheral blood. The source is a woman aged 25 to 45 with active or convalescent COVID-19. Each CDR3 is given with its conserved first and last residue. D genes are given only for firm matches. Not every row has a clone size; where given, it reads once, few, many or a size class.

j_call cdr3_length clone_size v_call d_call cdr3_aa cdr3_nt
TRBJ1-2 12 NA TRBV29-1 NA CSVGQANYGYTF TGCAGCGTTGGACAGGCCAATTATGGCTACACCTTC
TRBJ2-1 15 NA TRBV15 TRBD1 CATRLPGQGWNEQFF TGTGCCACCCGACTTCCGGGACAGGGTTGGAATGAGCAGTTCTTC
TRBJ2-1 16 NA TRBV7-9 TRBD2 CASSLIAGGSYNEQFF TGTGCCAGCAGCTTAATAGCGGGGGGTTCCTACAATGAGCAGTTCTTC
TRBJ1-1 16 NA TRBV7-8 NA CASSKDWGSENTEAFF TGTGCCAGCAGCAAAGATTGGGGCTCAGAGAACACTGAAGCTTTCTTT
TRBJ1-1 15 NA TRBV19 NA CASSIGAGPNTEAFF TGTGCCAGTAGTATTGGGGCAGGACCGAACACTGAAGCTTTCTTT
TRBJ1-5 15 NA TRBV19 NA CASRGGVYSNQPQHF TGTGCCAGTAGGGGGGGAGTTTATAGCAATCAGCCCCAGCATTTT
TRBJ1-2 14 few TRBV18 TRBD1 CASSLDRGPGGYTF TGTGCCAGCTCACTAGACAGGGGGCCGGGCGGCTACACCTTC
TRBJ2-2 15 NA TRBV2 TRBD1 CARGSGTGYTGELFF TGTGCCAGGGGATCCGGGACAGGTTATACCGGGGAGCTGTTTTTT
TRBJ2-4 15 NA TRBV19 NA CASSIDLSGEGIQYF TGTGCCAGTAGTATAGATCTGTCGGGGGAAGGCATTCAGTACTTC
TRBJ1-3 15 NA TRBV7-9 NA CASSSGALGGNTIYF TGTGCCAGCAGCTCTGGGGCCCTCGGAGGAAACACCATATATTTT
TRBJ2-2 16 NA TRBV5-4 NA CASSLLRGLNTGELFF TGTGCCAGCAGCTTGTTGCGGGGGCTGAACACCGGGGAGCTGTTTTTT
TRBJ2-2 13 NA TRBV19 NA CASSTVVSGELFF TGTGCCAGTAGTACCGTCGTGAGCGGGGAGCTGTTTTTT
TRBJ1-1 15 NA TRBV4-1 NA CASSRGGGVDTEAFF TGCGCCAGCAGCCGGGGAGGAGGTGTGGACACTGAAGCTTTCTTT
TRBJ2-1 19 NA TRBV5-1 TRBD2 CASSEGTSGGPKAVNEQFF TGCGCCAGCTCGGAAGGGACTAGCGGGGGGCCAAAGGCAGTCAATGAGCAGTTCTTC
TRBJ1-1 15 NA TRBV5-1 TRBD1 CASSLTGTGNTEAFF TGCGCCAGCAGCCTGACCGGGACAGGGAACACTGAAGCTTTCTTT
TRBJ2-3 17 NA TRBV7-8 NA CASSRAQGRRPTDTQYF TGTGCCAGCAGCAGGGCACAGGGTCGACGTCCCACAGATACGCAGTATTTT
TRBJ1-2 14 NA TRBV27 NA CASKAREEINGYTF TGTGCCAGCAAAGCCAGGGAGGAGATAAATGGCTACACCTTC
TRBJ1-4 13 once TRBV19 NA CASSNRLREKLFF TGTGCCAGTAGTAACAGGCTCAGAGAAAAACTGTTTTTT
TRBJ1-6 16 NA TRBV7-9 TRBD1 CASSPMDRATNSPLHF TGTGCCAGCAGCCCCATGGACAGGGCGACGAATTCACCCCTCCACTTT
TRBJ2-2 13 NA TRBV19 NA CASYTGDRGELFF TGTGCCAGTTACACGGGGGACCGGGGGGAGCTGTTTTTT
TRBJ1-2 13 NA TRBV10-1 NA CASGPGGPYGYTF TGCGCCAGCGGGCCCGGGGGGCCCTATGGCTACACCTTC
TRBJ2-7 14 NA TRBV5-1 TRBD2 CASSPTSGGYEQYF TGCGCCAGCAGCCCAACTAGCGGGGGATACGAGCAGTACTTC
TRBJ2-1 13 NA TRBV30 NA CAWKALAHNEQFF TGTGCCTGGAAGGCTCTAGCCCACAATGAGCAGTTCTTC
TRBJ2-1 13 NA TRBV13 NA CASSSRGRNEQFF TGTGCCAGCAGCTCCCGAGGGAGGAATGAGCAGTTCTTC
TRBJ2-7 15 NA TRBV4-2 TRBD2 CASSQPSGGNYEQYF TGTGCCAGCAGCCAGCCTAGCGGAGGGAACTACGAGCAGTACTTC
TRBJ2-4 16 NA TRBV3-1/TRBV3-2 NA CASSRLLDIAKNIQYF TGTGCCAGCAGCCGCCTATTAGATATAGCCAAAAACATTCAGTACTTC
TRBJ1-5 15 NA TRBV2 TRBD1 CASSEIEGANQPQHF TGTGCCAGCAGTGAAATTGAGGGGGCGAATCAGCCCCAGCATTTT
TRBJ2-7 16 few TRBV19 TRBD1 CASSGRTGRSLYEQYF TGTGCCAGTAGTGGACGGACAGGACGCTCCCTCTACGAGCAGTACTTC
TRBJ2-1 16 NA TRBV19 NA CASSPRAQSSYNEQFF TGTGCCAGTAGCCCCAGGGCACAGAGCTCCTACAATGAGCAGTTCTTC
TRBJ2-2 14 NA TRBV7-9 TRBD1 CASSLDQGVGELFF TGTGCCAGCAGCTTAGACCAGGGGGTCGGGGAGCTGTTTTTT
TRBJ2-1 17 NA TRBV9 TRBD2 CASSVGSGTSGLVQQFF TGTGCCAGCAGCGTAGGTTCCGGGACTAGCGGGTTAGTACAGCAGTTCTTC
TRBJ2-3 15 once TRBV5-1 TRBD2 CASSFLAGMRDTQYF TGCGCCAGCAGCTTCCTAGCGGGAATGAGAGATACGCAGTATTTT
TRBJ2-1 11 few TRBV14 NA CASSQVRGQFF TGTGCCAGCAGCCAGGTCCGGGGGCAGTTCTTC
TRBJ2-7 13 NA TRBV7-8 NA CASREGALYEQYF TGTGCCAGCAGGGAGGGGGCCCTCTACGAGCAGTACTTC
TRBJ1-4 14 NA TRBV4-2 NA CASSQSGAGEKLFF TGTGCCAGCAGCCAATCGGGTGCGGGGGAAAAACTGTTTTTT
TRBJ2-7 13 NA TRBV29-1 TRBD1 CSVRTGYTYEQYF TGCAGCGTGAGGACAGGATACACCTACGAGCAGTACTTC
TRBJ2-3 15 NA TRBV6-1 TRBD2 CASSEFGLAGFKQYF TGTGCCAGCAGTGAATTCGGTCTAGCGGGGTTTAAGCAGTATTTT
TRBJ1-1 13 few TRBV5-1 NA CASGANINTEAFF TGCGCCAGCGGAGCTAACATAAACACTGAAGCTTTCTTT
TRBJ1-1 14 NA TRBV27 NA CASSGMWRNTEAFF TGTGCCAGCAGTGGTATGTGGAGGAACACTGAAGCTTTCTTT
TRBJ1-6 12 NA TRBV3-1/TRBV3-2 NA CASSQSQTLLHF TGTGCCAGCAGCCAGTCCCAAACTCTCCTCCACTTT
TRBJ2-1 14 NA TRBV7-2 TRBD2 CASRYGLVYNEQFF TGTGCCAGCAGGTACGGACTAGTCTACAATGAGCAGTTCTTC
TRBJ2-7 13 NA TRBV6-2/TRBV6-3 NA CASSLGTSYEQYF TGTGCCAGCAGCCTAGGGACTTCCTACGAGCAGTACTTC
TRBJ2-6 18 NA TRBV19 NA CASSNRKPGGSGANVLTF TGTGCCAGTAGTAATCGCAAACCCGGTGGCTCTGGGGCCAACGTCCTGACTTTC
TRBJ2-3 13 NA TRBV29-1 TRBD2 CSVETSAGDTQYF TGCAGCGTCGAGACTAGCGCAGGCGATACGCAGTATTTT
TRBJ1-1 14 NA TRBV2 TRBD1 CASSPQGRGTEAFF TGTGCCAGCAGCCCACAGGGGCGGGGTACTGAAGCTTTCTTT
TRBJ2-7 15 NA TRBV2 NA CASSEAPENSYEQYF TGTGCCAGCAGTGAAGCGCCCGAGAACTCCTACGAGCAGTACTTC
TRBJ1-2 15 NA TRBV4-2 NA CASSQTPTGYYGYTF TGTGCCAGCAGCCAAACCCCGACAGGATACTATGGCTACACCTTC
TRBJ1-1 16 once TRBV7-2 NA CASSRREVAGNTEAFF TGTGCCAGCAGCCGGAGGGAGGTGGCAGGGAACACTGAAGCTTTCTTT
TRBJ1-2 15 NA TRBV5-1 TRBD1 CASSLVSGGYYGYTF TGCGCCAGCAGCTTGGTGTCAGGGGGATACTATGGCTACACCTTC
TRBJ1-1 13 NA TRBV10-1 NA CASMMTTGTEAFF TGCGCCAGCATGATGACCACGGGTACTGAAGCTTTCTTT
TRBJ1-6 12 NA TRBV25-1 NA CASTKGYSPLHF TGTGCCAGCACCAAGGGGTATTCACCCCTCCACTTT
TRBJ1-2 13 NA TRBV27 NA CASSFQGNYGYTF TGTGCCAGCAGTTTTCAGGGGAACTATGGCTACACCTTC
TRBJ1-1 16 NA TRBV4-1 NA CASSPAVGWGDTEAFF TGCGCCAGCAGCCCGGCCGTGGGTTGGGGGGACACTGAAGCTTTCTTT